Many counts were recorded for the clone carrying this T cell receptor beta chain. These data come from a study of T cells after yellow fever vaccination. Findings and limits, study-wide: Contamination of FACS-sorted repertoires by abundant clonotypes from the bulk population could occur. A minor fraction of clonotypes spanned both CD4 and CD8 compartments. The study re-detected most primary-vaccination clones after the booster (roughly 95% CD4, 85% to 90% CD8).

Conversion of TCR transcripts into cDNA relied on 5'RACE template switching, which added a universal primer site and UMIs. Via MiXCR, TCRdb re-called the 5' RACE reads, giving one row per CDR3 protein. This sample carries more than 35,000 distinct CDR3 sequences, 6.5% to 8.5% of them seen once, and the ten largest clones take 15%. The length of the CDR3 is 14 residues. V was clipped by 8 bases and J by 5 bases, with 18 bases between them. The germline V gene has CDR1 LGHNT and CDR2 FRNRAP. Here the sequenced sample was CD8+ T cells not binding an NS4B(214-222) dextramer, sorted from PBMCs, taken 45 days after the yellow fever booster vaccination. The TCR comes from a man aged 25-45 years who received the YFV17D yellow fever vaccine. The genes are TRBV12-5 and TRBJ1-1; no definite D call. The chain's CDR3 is CASFASEGLTEAFF. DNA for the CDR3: TGTGCTAGTTTTGCCTCGGAGGGTTTGACTGAAGCTTTCTTT.